The following is a T cell receptor (beta chain) sequence with its context. Its antigen is not identified. Using immunoSEQ multiplex PCR, the repertoire was profiled, and TCRdb retains in-frame clones only, with some absent. The sample records almost 700,000 clones, about 90% being singletons. The data belong to a study of shared clonotypes between healthy human individuals. Notes on the study in general: Naive subsets generally had larger estimated richness than memory subsets.

In germline, CDR1 is WSHSY, CDR2 SAAADI. The V and J ends lost 6 bases and 4 bases respectively, with 12 bases between them. This CDR3 spans 13 amino acids. Cells designated naive CD8 were CD45RO-negative and were positively selected for CCR7, with terminally differentiated effector memory CD45RA+ cells excluded. All of the donors resided in Nashville, Tennessee, and each was a Caucasian adult. The sequenced material came from naive CD8+ T cells sorted from blood. The clonotype was recovered from a man aged 25-45 years in good health. The V and J genes are TRBV10-2 and TRBJ1-1; no firm D call. The CDR3, as DNA: TGCGCCAGCAGGATACAGACGATCACTGAAGCTTTCTTT. This encodes CASRIQTITEAFF.